The entry below gives a single TCR beta chain sequence along with its context. This entry belongs to a study of T cells in Graves' hyperthyroidism and ophthalmopathy. The study excluded patients with uncontrolled infection, other autoimmune disease, pregnancy or lactation. An approximately 10 ml volume of fresh peripheral blood provided the PBMCs. RNA transcripts were the template for amplifying TCR beta CDR3 regions. TCR CDR3 regions were first amplified by RT-PCR with HTBI primers. TCRdb re-analysed the multiplex PCR reads in MiXCR, keeping a single row per CDR3 protein. The sample holds hundreds of thousands of distinct CDR3 sequences, 15% to 20% seen once. The V gene lost 4 bases and the J gene lost 8 bases, with 11 bases spanning the gap. Germline V gives CDR1 MNHNS, CDR2 SASEGT. The CDR3 is 12 amino acids.

This receptor was obtained from a woman younger than 45 with Graves' hyperthyroidism. V gene TRBV6-1 combines with J gene TRBJ1-1, with D unresolved. The sequencing input was blood. CDR3: CASSGNYWEAFF. The CDR3, as DNA: TGTGCCAGCAGTGGTAATTATTGGGAAGCTTTCTTT.